The rows below give T cell receptor beta chains drawn from one sample of a study of early stage breast cancer tumors. Sequencing used immunoSEQ multiplex PCR; TCRdb keeps in-frame clones, though not all of them. The profile shows around 50,000 clones, 83% of them singletons. What was sequenced was blood. These TCRs come from a person aged 45-60 years with breast cancer. CDR3s include the opening cysteine and the closing phenylalanine or tryptophan. D genes are given only for firm matches. Part of the rows lack a size; the others show once, few, many or a class for expanded clones.

CDR3 DNA,CDR3 protein,J gene,V gene,D gene,clone size
TGTGCCAGCAGAAACAGGGATATATCAGGAAACACCATATATTTT,CASRNRDISGNTIYF,TRBJ1-3,TRBV6-5,.,.
TGCGCCAGCAGGACAGATAACTACGAGCAGTACTTC,CASRTDNYEQYF,TRBJ2-7,TRBV5-1,.,.
TGTGCCAGCAGCTTAGCCGCGTGGACCGGGGAGCTGTTTTTT,CASSLAAWTGELFF,TRBJ2-2,TRBV7-2,.,.
TGTGCCAGCAGCCGCGCCAAAGGAAACACCATATATTTT,CASSRAKGNTIYF,TRBJ1-3,TRBV13,.,.
TGTGCCACCAGCACCTTTAGCGGGAGGGCCGTCGACGGGGAGCTGTTTTTT,CATSTFSGRAVDGELFF,TRBJ2-2,TRBV15,TRBD2,once
TGTGCCAGCAGCTTTGGGACAGGGACCTACAATGAGCAGTTCTTC,CASSFGTGTYNEQFF,TRBJ2-1,TRBV11-2,TRBD1,.
TGCAGTGCTAGTTTGCCACCCCTCCACTTT,CSASLPPLHF,TRBJ1-6,TRBV20-1,.,few
TGTGCCAGCAGCTTGAGGGCATCCCTTAGCAATCAGCCCCAGCATTTT,CASSLRASLSNQPQHF,TRBJ1-5,TRBV5-6,.,.
TGTGCCAGCAGTAGACTAGCGGGGCCAGACAATGAGCAGTTCTTC,CASSRLAGPDNEQFF,TRBJ2-1,TRBV6-5,TRBD2,.
TGTGCCAGTAGTATGGCGGGTGCATCGACCCAGTACTTC,CASSMAGASTQYF,TRBJ2-5,TRBV19,.,.
TGCAGCGTTTCAAGCGGGAGGGACTATGGGGGGGAGCTGTTTTTT,CSVSSGRDYGGELFF,TRBJ2-2,TRBV29-1,TRBD2,.
TGCGCCAGCAGCATAGGTTCCAGGGCTACAGATACGCAGTATTTT,CASSIGSRATDTQYF,TRBJ2-3,TRBV5-1,.,.
TGTGCCAGCAGTATCCAGCGGGGGTCTCACAATGAGCAGTTCTTC,CASSIQRGSHNEQFF,TRBJ2-1,TRBV6-5,TRBD2,.
TGTGCCAGCAGTGAGAGGGACGGTACCTACGAGCAGTACTTC,CASSERDGTYEQYF,TRBJ2-7,TRBV2,.,.
TGTGCCAGCAGTTTATATCCTCTGAGGGACAGGAGCACAGATACGCAGTATTTT,CASSLYPLRDRSTDTQYF,TRBJ2-3,TRBV27,TRBD1,.
TGTGCCAGCTCACCGGGGACAGGACTCAGCTATGGCTACACCTTC,CASSPGTGLSYGYTF,TRBJ1-2,TRBV18,TRBD1,.
TGTGCCAGCAGCTCAAACGCGGGACAGAAAGAGACCCAGTACTTC,CASSSNAGQKETQYF,TRBJ2-5,TRBV7-2,.,.
TGTGCCAGCTCACCCGGCTCAGGTGTTTATCATGAGCAGTTCTTC,CASSPGSGVYHEQFF,TRBJ2-1,TRBV18,.,.